The rows below give T cell receptor beta chains drawn from one sample of a study of STAT5B mutations in CD4+ large granular lymphocyte leukemia. Clones were sequenced by immunoSEQ multiplex PCR, and TCRdb holds only the in-frame ones, with some missing. Counted here are some 3,900 clones, about 75% occurring once; the ten biggest clones make up 60% to 85%. Sequenced sample: PBMCs. These TCRs come from a man in his 60s with CD4+ T-cell large granular lymphocyte leukemia. Each CDR3 is given with its conserved first and last residue.

j_call: TRBJ2-3; v_call: TRBV15; cdr3_length: 14; cdr3_aa: CATSNMKPPDTQYF
j_call: TRBJ1-3; v_call: TRBV2; cdr3_length: 16; cdr3_aa: CASSDGQAGSGNTIYF
j_call: TRBJ2-1; v_call: TRBV7-3; cdr3_length: 15; cdr3_aa: CASSLGTSAYNEQFF
j_call: TRBJ2-3; v_call: TRBV7-9; cdr3_length: 14; cdr3_aa: CASSKIRMGDTQYF
j_call: TRBJ2-7; v_call: TRBV19; cdr3_length: 16; cdr3_aa: CASGPEGGIVGYEQYF
j_call: TRBJ2-3; v_call: TRBV2; cdr3_length: 15; cdr3_aa: CASSAGTSQRDTQYF
j_call: TRBJ1-6; v_call: TRBV7-9; cdr3_length: 14; cdr3_aa: CASSLVLLGSPLHF
j_call: TRBJ1-2; v_call: TRBV5-1; cdr3_length: 15; cdr3_aa: CASSPGPAGGGGYTF
j_call: TRBJ2-7; v_call: TRBV7-2; cdr3_length: 13; cdr3_aa: CASSLAFGYEQYF
j_call: TRBJ2-7; v_call: TRBV4-1; cdr3_length: 15; cdr3_aa: CASSPYLGASYEQYF
j_call: TRBJ2-2; v_call: TRBV7-3; cdr3_length: 17; cdr3_aa: CASRPGLAGPNTGELFF
j_call: TRBJ2-3; v_call: TRBV6-5; cdr3_length: 14; cdr3_aa: CASTTGGQTDTQYF
j_call: TRBJ2-1; v_call: TRBV5-1; cdr3_length: 12; cdr3_aa: CASTRDGNEQFF
j_call: TRBJ1-4; v_call: TRBV6-1; cdr3_length: 15; cdr3_aa: CASSPGPATNEKLFF
j_call: TRBJ2-7; v_call: TRBV5-5; cdr3_length: 15; cdr3_aa: CASSWGHVGVYEQYF
j_call: TRBJ1-6; v_call: TRBV7-3; cdr3_length: 14; cdr3_aa: CASSLVGGNSPLHF
j_call: TRBJ1-1; v_call: TRBV10-3; cdr3_length: 11; cdr3_aa: CAISVEAEAFF
j_call: TRBJ2-1; v_call: TRBV11-2; cdr3_length: 12; cdr3_aa: CASSRPSDEQFF
j_call: TRBJ2-5; v_call: TRBV7-2; cdr3_length: 16; cdr3_aa: CASSIRDRGLQETQYF
j_call: TRBJ2-7; v_call: TRBV4-3; cdr3_length: 14; cdr3_aa: CASSQDLGAREQYF
j_call: TRBJ2-5; v_call: TRBV5-4; cdr3_length: 14; cdr3_aa: CASSSTGETETQYF
j_call: TRBJ1-5; v_call: TRBV21-1; cdr3_length: 19; cdr3_aa: CASSKEGGTAMGSNQPQHF